Below are 19 T cell receptor beta chains sequenced from a single sample in a study of CD8 T cells in ankylosing spondylitis. TCRdb reprocessed the 5' RACE reads with MiXCR, giving one entry per CDR3 protein. The table has some 140,000 distinct CDR3 sequences, about 7% seen once. Sequences were obtained from blood, either unsorted or a sorted T cell fraction (not recorded which). Every receptor here comes from a female donor with ankylosing spondylitis or in good health (not recorded which).

This clonotype was detected ten times or more. The rearrangement joins TRBV7-2 to TRBJ1-1, with D hard to call. Germline values: CDR1 SGHTA, CDR2 FQGNSA. The CDR3 loop spans 13 amino acids. Between the trimmed V and J ends, which lost 5 bases and 5 bases, there was a span of 12 bases. The CDR3 DNA follows: TGTGCCAGCAGCCCTCACAGAGGAACTGAAGCTTTCTTT. This translates into CASSPHRGTEAFF. Variable domain in full (rest from reference TRBV7-2 and TRBJ1-1): GAGVSQSPSNKVTEKGKDVELRCDPISGHTALYWYRQSLGQGLEFLIYFQGNSAPDKSGLPSDRFSAERTGGSVSTLTIQRTQQEDSAVYLCASSPHRGTEAFFGQGTRLTVV.

There are many counts of this clonotype. The chain links TRBV12-3 or TRBV12-4 to TRBJ2-2; D is uncertain. Trimming pared 1 base from V and 5 bases from J, leaving 5 bases between. This CDR3 has 13 residues. The CDR3, as DNA: TGTGCCAGCAGTTTAGGAGTTACCGGGGAGCTGTTTTTT. It yields the protein CASSLGVTGELFF.

This clonotype was observed at least ten times. The V and J genes are TRBV24-1 and TRBJ2-1; D is unclear. The V and J ends lost 4 bases and 8 bases respectively, with 17 bases between them. CDR3 size: 15 residues. Germline CDR1 KGHDR, CDR2 SFDVKD. CDR3 bases: TGTGCCACCAGTGACCCCGGACGACGTCGGGATGAGCAGTTCTTC. This codes for CATSDPGRRRDEQFF.

The sample holds many counts of this clonotype. The CDR3 is CASSQLAGAMTQYF. CDR3 nucleotide sequence: TGTGCCAGCAGCCAACTAGCGGGGGCGATGACCCAGTACTTC. The V gene is TRBV11-2, the J gene TRBJ2-5; TRBD2 matches 11 bases. V gave up 5 bases and J gave up 7 bases; unmatched junction bases: 6. Germline V gene data show CDR1 as SGHAT and CDR2 as FQNNGV. CDR3 length: 14 amino acids.

Many counts were recorded for this clonotype. The V and J genes are TRBV5-1 and TRBJ2-5; D unclear. The germline gives CDR1 SGHRS, CDR2 YFSETQ. This CDR3 contains 12 residues. Trimming removed 4 bases at V and 2 bases at J, with 6 bases between. CDR3 sequence (DNA): TGCGCCAGCAGCGCACCTCAAGAGACCCAGTACTTC. It translates to CASSAPQETQYF.

Ten or more counts support this clonotype. The V call is TRBV25-1, the J call TRBJ1-1, with D unresolved. Trimming cost V 7 bases and J 1 base, with 13 bases left between them. The CDR3 loop spans 14 amino acids. Per the germline V gene, CDR1 is MGHDK and CDR2 is SYGVNS. The CDR3 spells CASTEGSPNTEAFF. The CDR3 DNA follows: TGTGCCAGCACCGAGGGCAGCCCGAACACTGAAGCTTTCTTT.

This clonotype was seen at least ten times. The chain links TRBV6-5 to TRBJ1-6; tentative D call: TRBD1 (5 bases). CDR1 and CDR2 (germline): MNHEY, SVGAGI. The CDR3 runs to 16 residues. V lost 0 bases and J 8 bases, leaving 14 bases between the germline ends. This chain's CDR3 is CASSYSKGRVDSPLHF. The CDR3 DNA reads TGTGCCAGCAGTTACTCGAAGGGCAGGGTGGATTCACCCCTCCACTTT.

This clonotype was seen a few times. The chain employs TRBV7-2 and TRBJ1-1, with D uncertain. Trimming took off 0 bases at V and 3 bases at J, with 17 bases between the two ends. Per the germline V gene, CDR1 is SGHTA and CDR2 is FQGNSA. This CDR3 is 17 amino acids long. CDR3 sequence (DNA): TGTGCCAGCAGCTTAGCTTTTCGAGGAGATAGAGACACTGAAGCTTTCTTT. Translated, it gives CASSLAFRGDRDTEAFF.

This clonotype was detected only a few times. The genes are TRBV7-9 and TRBJ2-7, with 7 bases matching TRBD1. This CDR3 spans 15 amino acids. Germline CDR1 and CDR2: SEHNR and FQNEAQ (reference sequence). The V segment lost 4 bases and the J segment 4 bases; nucleotides outside the gene matches: 10. CDR3 nucleotides: TGTGCCAGCAGCTCCCCGGGACAGAGACTTTACGAGCAGTACTTC. Its protein is CASSSPGQRLYEQYF.

This clonotype was picked up many times. The chain employs TRBV20-1 and TRBJ2-2; TRBD2 aligns across 12 bases. Trimming removed 5 bases from V and 1 base from J; junction bases left unmatched: 2. The CDR3 length is 15 residues. Germline CDR1 DFQATT, CDR2 SNEGSKA (reference sequence). The CDR3 protein is CSALAGGQNTGELFF. CDR3 nucleotides: TGCAGTGCTCTAGCGGGGGGGCAGAACACCGGGGAGCTGTTTTTT.

The sample holds a few counts of this clonotype. A much more abundant neighbour one base away suggests this may be a read error. The rearrangement uses TRBV27 and TRBJ2-7, with TRBD1 matching over 9 bases. In germline, CDR1 is MNHEY, CDR2 SMNVEV (reference sequence). Trimming at V came to 4 bases and at J to 2 bases, leaving 3 bases not matched to a gene. The CDR3 extends over 14 amino acids. The CDR3 sequence: CASSSTGGAYEQYF. The CDR3, as DNA: TGTGCCAGCAGTTCTACAGGGGGCGCCTACGAGCAGTACTTC.

This clonotype was seen at least ten times. V usage is TRBV7-8 and J usage is TRBJ1-1; D uncertain. The CDR3 extends over 11 amino acids. Trimming removed 8 bases from V and 6 bases from J, with 10 bases in between. The germline V gene has CDR1 SGHVS and CDR2 FQNEAQ. DNA for the CDR3: TGTGCCAGCGGATGGGGTCCTGAAGCTTTCTTT. This encodes CASGWGPEAFF.

This clonotype was picked up many times. The V gene is TRBV9, the J gene TRBJ2-7; 7 nucleotides agree with TRBD1. The CDR3 has 14 residues. Trimming took 4 bases from V and 2 from J; bases not matched to a gene: 6. The V gene's germline CDR1 is SGDLS and CDR2 YYNGEE. CDR3 amino acids: CASSPRDRPYEQYF. CDR3 DNA: TGTGCCAGCAGCCCCCGGGACAGACCCTACGAGCAGTACTTC. Based on the CDR3 plus reference TRBV9 and TRBJ2-7, the full variable domain is DSGVTQTPKHLITATGQRVTLRCSPRSGDLSVYWYQQSLDQGLQFLIQYYNGEERAKGNILERFSAQQFPDLHSELNLSSLELGDSALYFCASSPRDRPYEQYFGPGTRLTVT.

In its sample, this clonotype was seen a few times. A read error may explain this, as a much larger clone is one base away. The chain has TRBV7-8 and TRBJ2-5, with D unresolved. This CDR3 is built from 13 residues. Per germline, CDR1 SGHVS and CDR2 FQNEAQ. As DNA, the CDR3 is TGTGCCAGCAGCTTAGAAGTCCAAGAGGCCCAGTACTTC. It translates to CASSLEVQEAQYF.

The table lists this clonotype with many counts. This chain connects TRBV12-3 or TRBV12-4 to TRBJ1-1; TRBD1 is a possible D gene (6 bases). The V gene lost 2 bases and the J gene lost 7 bases, with 20 bases spanning the gap. The CDR3 loop spans 16 amino acids. CDR3 DNA sequence: TGTGCCAGCAGTTTAAGGACAGCCCGGAGAGTTGGTGAAGCTTTCTTT. This codes for CASSLRTARRVGEAFF.

This clonotype was picked up many times. The chain combines TRBV5-1 with TRBJ1-2, with D perhaps matching TRBD1 (6 bases). The CDR3 is 12 amino acids. V was shortened by 7 bases and J by 7 bases, with 14 bases between the two germline ends. Germline CDR1 SGHRS, CDR2 YFSETQ. In nucleotides, the CDR3 is TGCGCCAGCGGAAACAGGGAAGGTGGCTACACCTTC. Translation gives CASGNREGGYTF.

This clonotype was counted at least ten times. This chain joins TRBV12-3 or TRBV12-4 and TRBJ2-5; no firm D call. The CDR3 consists of 13 residues. Trimming cost V 6 bases and J 5 bases, with 13 bases left between them. CDR3 sequence (DNA): TGTGCCAGCAGCATGGACCTCGTGGAGACCCAGTACTTC. Amino acids: CASSMDLVETQYF.

At least ten counts were recorded for this clonotype. The rearrangement links TRBV27 to TRBJ2-5; D is possibly TRBD2 (6 bases). Trimming took off 7 bases at V and 0 bases at J, with 6 bases between the two ends. Germline CDR1 reads MNHEY; CDR2 reads SMNVEV (reference sequence). The CDR3 contains 12 residues. For the CDR3, the DNA is TGTGCCAGCACTAGCGACCAAGAGACCCAGTACTTC. This codes for CASTSDQETQYF.

This clonotype was picked up many times. This chain connects TRBV7-6 to TRBJ1-2, with D tentatively TRBD1 (6 bases). Germline V gene data show CDR1 as SGHVS and CDR2 as FNYEAQ. The CDR3 contains 13 residues. Trimming took 5 bases from V and 2 from J, leaving 9 bases between them. For the CDR3, the DNA is TGTGCCAGCAGCACACAGGGCAACTATGGCTACACCTTC. Protein product: CASSTQGNYGYTF.